This TCR beta chain originates from a study of untreated major depressive disorder. Sequenced by immunoSEQ multiplex PCR; TCRdb stores in-frame clones only, minus some. This sample has around 20,000 clones; 85% to 95% occur once, and the top ten carry around 0.3%. In regard to this clone: Its specificity is not known.

Each depressed patient was matched pairwise with a non-depressed control on sex, age, current smoking status and body mass index. The CDR3 consists of 16 residues. Germline loops: CDR1 SGHTA, CDR2 FQGTGA. V dropped 5 bases and J dropped 4; count of bases not matched to a gene: 6. Study-level results: Each subject's top five TRBV05-01 clones were all private.

Sequencing was carried out using CD4+ T cells from PBMCs. This clonotype was sampled from a man in his thirties or forties in good health. This chain uses TRBV7-3 with TRBJ2-2, with TRBD2 matching over 11 bases. This chain's CDR3 is CASSPPGTSGTGELFF. As DNA, the CDR3 is TGTGCCAGCAGCCCCCCCGGGACTAGCGGCACCGGGGAGCTGTTTTTT.